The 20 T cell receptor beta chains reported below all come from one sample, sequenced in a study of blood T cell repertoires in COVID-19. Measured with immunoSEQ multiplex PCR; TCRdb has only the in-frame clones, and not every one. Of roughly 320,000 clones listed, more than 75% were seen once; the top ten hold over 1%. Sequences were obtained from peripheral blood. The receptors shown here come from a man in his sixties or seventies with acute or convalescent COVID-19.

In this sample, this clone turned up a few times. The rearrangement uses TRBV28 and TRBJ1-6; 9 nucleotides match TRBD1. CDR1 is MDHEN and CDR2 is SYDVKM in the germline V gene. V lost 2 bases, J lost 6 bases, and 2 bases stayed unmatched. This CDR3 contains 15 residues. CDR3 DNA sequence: TGTGCCAGCAGTTTACAGGACAGGGGTAATTCACCCCTCCACTTT. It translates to CASSLQDRGNSPLHF. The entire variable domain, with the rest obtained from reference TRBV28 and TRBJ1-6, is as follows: DVKVTQSSRYLVKRTGEKVFLECVQDMDHENMFWYRQDPGLGLRLIYFSYDVKMKEKGDIPEGYSVSREKKERFSLILESASTNQTSMYLCASSLQDRGNSPLHFGNGTRLTVT.

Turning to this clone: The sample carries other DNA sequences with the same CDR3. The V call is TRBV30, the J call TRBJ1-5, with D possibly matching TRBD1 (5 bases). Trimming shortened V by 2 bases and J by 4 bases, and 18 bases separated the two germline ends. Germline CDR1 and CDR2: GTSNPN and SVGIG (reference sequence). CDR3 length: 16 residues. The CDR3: CAWSLSGGGGNQPQHF. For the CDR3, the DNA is TGTGCCTGGAGTTTGTCAGGTGGGGGGGGGAATCAGCCCCAGCATTTT. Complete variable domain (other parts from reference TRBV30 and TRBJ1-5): SQTIHQWPATLVQPVGSPLSLECTVEGTSNPNLYWYRQAAGRGLQLLFYSVGIGQISSEVPQNLSASRPQDRQFILSSKKLLLSDSGFYLCAWSLSGGGGNQPQHFGDGTRLSIL.

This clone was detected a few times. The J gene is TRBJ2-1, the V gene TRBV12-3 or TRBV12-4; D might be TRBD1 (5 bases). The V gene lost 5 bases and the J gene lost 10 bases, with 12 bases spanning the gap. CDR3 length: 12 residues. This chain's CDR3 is CASSLVRGEQFF. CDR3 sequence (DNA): TGTGCCAGCAGTCTAGTAAGGGGCGAGCAGTTCTTC.

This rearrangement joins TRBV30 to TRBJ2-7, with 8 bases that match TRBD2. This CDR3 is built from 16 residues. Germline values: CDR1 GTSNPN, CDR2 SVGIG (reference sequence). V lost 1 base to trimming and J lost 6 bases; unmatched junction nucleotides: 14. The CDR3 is CAWSAPFIGRAVEQYF. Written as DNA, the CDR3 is TGTGCCTGGAGTGCCCCCTTTATCGGGAGGGCCGTCGAGCAGTACTTC.

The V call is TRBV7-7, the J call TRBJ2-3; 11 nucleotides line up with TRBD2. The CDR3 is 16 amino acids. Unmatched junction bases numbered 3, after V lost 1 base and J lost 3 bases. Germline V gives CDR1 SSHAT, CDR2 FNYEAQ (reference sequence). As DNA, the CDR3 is TGTGCCAGCAGCTTAGGGCTAGCGGGGGGTACAGATACGCAGTATTTT. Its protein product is CASSLGLAGGTDTQYF.

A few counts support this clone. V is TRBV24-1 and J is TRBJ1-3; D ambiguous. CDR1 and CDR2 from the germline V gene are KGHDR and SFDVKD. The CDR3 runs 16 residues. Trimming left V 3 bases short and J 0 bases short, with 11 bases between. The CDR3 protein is CATSDPQEGSGNTIYF. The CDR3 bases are TGTGCCACCAGTGATCCCCAAGAGGGCTCTGGAAACACCATATATTTT.

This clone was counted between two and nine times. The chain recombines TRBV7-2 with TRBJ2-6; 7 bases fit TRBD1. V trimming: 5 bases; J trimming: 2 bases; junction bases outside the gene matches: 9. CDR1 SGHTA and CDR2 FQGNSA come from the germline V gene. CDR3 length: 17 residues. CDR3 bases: TGTGCCAGCAGCCCTCGAACAGGGGACCCTGGGGCCAACGTCCTGACTTTC. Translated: CASSPRTGDPGANVLTF.

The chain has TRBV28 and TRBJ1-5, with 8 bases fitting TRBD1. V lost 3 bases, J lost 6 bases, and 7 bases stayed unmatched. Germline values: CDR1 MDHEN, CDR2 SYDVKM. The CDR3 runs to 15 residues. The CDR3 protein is CASSLTDRGGQPQHF. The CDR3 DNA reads TGTGCCAGCAGTTTGACAGACAGGGGCGGTCAGCCCCAGCATTTT.

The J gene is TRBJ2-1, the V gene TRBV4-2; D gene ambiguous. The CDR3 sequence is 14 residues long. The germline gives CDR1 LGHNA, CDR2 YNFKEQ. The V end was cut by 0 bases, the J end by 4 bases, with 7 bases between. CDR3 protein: CASSQEERYNEQFF. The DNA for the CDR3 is TGTGCCAGCAGCCAAGAGGAGCGATACAATGAGCAGTTCTTC.

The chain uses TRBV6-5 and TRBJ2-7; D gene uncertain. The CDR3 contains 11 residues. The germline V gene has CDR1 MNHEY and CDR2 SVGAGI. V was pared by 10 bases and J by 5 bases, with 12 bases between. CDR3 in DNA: TGTGCCACCGGCGACTTCCACGAGCAGTACTTC. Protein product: CATGDFHEQYF.

CDR3 bases: TGTGCCAGCAGTAGCCAGGGGATGACTGAAGCTTTCTTT. Encoded protein: CASSSQGMTEAFF. The chain has TRBV6-5 and TRBJ1-1, with D perhaps TRBD1 (6 bases). Trimming shortened V by 5 bases and J by 5 bases, and 12 bases separated the two germline ends. This CDR3 comprises 13 residues. Germline V lookup: CDR1 MNHEY, CDR2 SVGAGI.

The CDR3 sequence is CASRSSGPSYNEQFF. CDR3 coding DNA: TGTGCCAGCAGATCTAGCGGTCCCTCCTACAATGAGCAGTTCTTC. The chain combines TRBV28 with TRBJ2-1, with 7 bases aligning to TRBD2. The CDR3 runs 15 residues. The V and J ends lost 6 bases and 0 bases, in that order; junction bases with no gene match: 5. Looked up from germline, CDR1 is MDHEN and CDR2 is SYDVKM.

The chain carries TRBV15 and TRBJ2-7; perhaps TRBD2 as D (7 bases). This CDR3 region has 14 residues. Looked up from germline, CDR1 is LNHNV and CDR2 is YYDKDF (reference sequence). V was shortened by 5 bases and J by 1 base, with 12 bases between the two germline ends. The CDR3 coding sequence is TGTGCCACCAGCTGGGGGGGGCTTTCCTACGAGCAGTACTTC. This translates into CATSWGGLSYEQYF.

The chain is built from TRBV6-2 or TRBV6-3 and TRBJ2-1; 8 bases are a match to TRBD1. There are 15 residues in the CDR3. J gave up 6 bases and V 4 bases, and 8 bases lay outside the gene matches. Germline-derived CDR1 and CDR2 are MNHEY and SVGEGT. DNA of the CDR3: TGTGCCAGCAGTTCGGGACAGGTCCTTACCAATGAGCAGTTCTTC. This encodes CASSSGQVLTNEQFF.

The CDR3 loop is CASSSWTGGSSPLHF. The CDR3 DNA sequence: TGTGCCAGCAGTTCCTGGACAGGGGGAAGTTCACCCCTCCACTTT. The chain combines TRBV27 with TRBJ1-6; 10 bases agree with TRBD1. The CDR3 is 15 residues long. The germline V gene encodes CDR1 MNHEY and CDR2 SMNVEV (reference sequence). V lost 4 bases to trimming and J lost 9 bases; unmatched junction nucleotides: 6.

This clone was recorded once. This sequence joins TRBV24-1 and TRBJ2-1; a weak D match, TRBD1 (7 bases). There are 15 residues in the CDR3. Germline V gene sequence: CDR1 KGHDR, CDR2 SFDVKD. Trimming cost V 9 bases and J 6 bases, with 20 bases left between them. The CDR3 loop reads CATRDSYLEGNEQFF. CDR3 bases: TGTGCCACCCGGGACAGTTATTTGGAGGGCAATGAGCAGTTCTTC.

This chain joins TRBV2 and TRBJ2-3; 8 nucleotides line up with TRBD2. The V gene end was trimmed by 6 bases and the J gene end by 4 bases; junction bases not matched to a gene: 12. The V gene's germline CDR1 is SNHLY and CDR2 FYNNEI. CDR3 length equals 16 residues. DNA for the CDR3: TGTGCCAGCAGAAAGGGACTAGGCCCCCTCCCAGATACGCAGTATTTT. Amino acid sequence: CASRKGLGPLPDTQYF.

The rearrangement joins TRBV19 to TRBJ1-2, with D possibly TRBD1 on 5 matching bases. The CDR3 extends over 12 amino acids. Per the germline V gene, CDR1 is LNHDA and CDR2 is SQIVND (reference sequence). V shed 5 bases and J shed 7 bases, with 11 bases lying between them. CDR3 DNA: TGTGCCAGTAGTCTGGGCCAGGGTGGCTACACCTTC. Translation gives CASSLGQGGYTF.

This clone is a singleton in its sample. The CDR3 DNA follows: TGTGCCAGCAGCCAAGAGACGCCGGGAGGTGGCTACACCTTC. Protein: CASSQETPGGGYTF. The V gene is TRBV4-2, the J gene TRBJ1-2; D call uncertain. This CDR3 is built from 14 residues. V gave up 0 bases and J gave up 7 bases, with 12 bases separating them. Looked up from germline, CDR1 is LGHNA and CDR2 is YNFKEQ.

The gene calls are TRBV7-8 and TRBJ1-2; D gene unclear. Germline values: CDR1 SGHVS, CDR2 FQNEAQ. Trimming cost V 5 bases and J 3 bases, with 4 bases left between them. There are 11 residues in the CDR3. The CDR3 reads CASSPDYGYTF. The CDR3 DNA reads TGTGCCAGCAGCCCCGACTATGGCTACACCTTC.